The entry below gives a single T cell receptor beta chain sequence along with its context. Study donors comprised healthy, HIV-negative adults devoid of recent acute infection or vaccination. Germline lookup yields CDR1 MNHEY and CDR2 SMNVEV (reference sequence). CDR3 length equals 14 residues. The V end was cut by 2 bases, the J end by 7 bases, with 11 bases between. The data belong to a study of shared clonotypes between healthy human individuals. The authors split each subset's genomic DNA evenly across several immunoSEQ plates. Using 200 ng DNA, 32,000 or so T cell genomes, the sorted-subset replicate PCRs were run. Assay: immunoSEQ multiplex PCR; the TCRdb copy retains only in-frame clones and omits some. The sample holds about 1.1 million clones, about 84% seen once.

The sample comprised memory CD4+ T cells from PBMCs. Subset specified: CD45RA-negative fraction. The chain employs TRBV27 and TRBJ1-4; D is possibly TRBD1 (5 bases). This TCR derives from a man aged 18 to 29 in good health. Some clones in this sample may be carry-over from other donors' samples. In DNA form, the CDR3 reads TGTGCCAGCAGTTTAGGGGGGAGCGTTGAAAAACTGTTTTTT. Its protein is CASSLGGSVEKLFF.